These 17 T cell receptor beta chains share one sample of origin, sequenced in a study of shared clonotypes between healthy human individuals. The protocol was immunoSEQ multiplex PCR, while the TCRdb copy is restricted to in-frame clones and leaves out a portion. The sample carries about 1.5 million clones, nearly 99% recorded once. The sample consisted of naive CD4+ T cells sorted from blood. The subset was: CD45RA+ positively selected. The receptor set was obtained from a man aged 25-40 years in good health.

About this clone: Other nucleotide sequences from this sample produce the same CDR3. The DNA for the CDR3 is TGCGCCAGCAGCTTGGGCCTAAACAATGAGCAGTTCTTC. As protein: CASSLGLNNEQFF. V is TRBV5-1 and J is TRBJ2-1; D remains unclear. The CDR3 consists of 13 residues. V was trimmed by 0 bases and J by 5 bases, leaving 6 bases between them. The germline CDR1 and CDR2 sequences are SGHRS and YFSETQ.

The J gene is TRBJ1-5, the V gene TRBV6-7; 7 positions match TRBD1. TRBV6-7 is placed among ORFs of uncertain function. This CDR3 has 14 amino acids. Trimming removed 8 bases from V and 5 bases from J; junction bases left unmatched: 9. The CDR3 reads CASFLRQGHQPQHF. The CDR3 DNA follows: TGTGCCAGCTTTCTACGACAGGGCCATCAGCCCCAGCATTTT.

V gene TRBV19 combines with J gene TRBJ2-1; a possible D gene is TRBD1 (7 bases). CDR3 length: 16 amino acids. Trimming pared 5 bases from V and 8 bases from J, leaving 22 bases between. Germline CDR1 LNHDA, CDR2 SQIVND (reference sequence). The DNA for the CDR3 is TGTGCCAGTAGTTCTCCGGGGGACAGTTCAGGGGATGAGCAGTTCTTC. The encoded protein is CASSSPGDSSGDEQFF.

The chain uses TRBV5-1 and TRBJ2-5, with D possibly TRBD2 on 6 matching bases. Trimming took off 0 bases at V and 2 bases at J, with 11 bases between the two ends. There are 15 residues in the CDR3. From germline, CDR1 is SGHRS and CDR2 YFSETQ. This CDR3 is CASSLDSGGQETQYF. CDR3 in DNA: TGCGCCAGCAGCTTGGATAGCGGAGGGCAAGAGACCCAGTACTTC.

The CDR3 loop is CASGHHKGYQETQYF. CDR3 in DNA: TGCGCCAGCGGTCATCATAAGGGGTACCAAGAGACCCAGTACTTC. The chain is built from TRBV5-1 and TRBJ2-5, with D perhaps matching TRBD1 (5 bases). The CDR3 is 15 residues long. The V gene's germline CDR1 is SGHRS and CDR2 YFSETQ. Deletions cut 7 bases from V and 0 bases from J, with 16 bases between.

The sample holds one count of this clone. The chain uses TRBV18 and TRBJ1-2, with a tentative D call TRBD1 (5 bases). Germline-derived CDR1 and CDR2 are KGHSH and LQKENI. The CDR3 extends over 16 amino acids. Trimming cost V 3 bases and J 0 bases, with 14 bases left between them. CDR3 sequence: CASSPRQTSANYGYTF. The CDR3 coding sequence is TGTGCCAGCTCACCTAGACAGACCTCAGCTAACTATGGCTACACCTTC. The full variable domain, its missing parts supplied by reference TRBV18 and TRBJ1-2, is NAGVMQNPRHLVRRRGQEARLRCSPMKGHSHVYWYRQLPEEGLKFMVYLQKENIIDESGMPKERFSAEFPKEGPSILRIQQVVRGDSAAYFCASSPRQTSANYGYTFGSGTRLTVV.

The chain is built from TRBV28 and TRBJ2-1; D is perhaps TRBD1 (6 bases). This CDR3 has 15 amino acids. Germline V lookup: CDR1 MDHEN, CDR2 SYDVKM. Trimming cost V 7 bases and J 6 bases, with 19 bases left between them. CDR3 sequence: CASTISPQGTNEQFF. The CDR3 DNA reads TGTGCCAGCACCATTTCCCCACAGGGAACCAATGAGCAGTTCTTC. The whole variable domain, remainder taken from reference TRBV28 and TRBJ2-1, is DVKVTQSSRYLVKRTGEKVFLECVQDMDHENMFWYRQDPGLGLRLIYFSYDVKMKEKGDIPEGYSVSREKKERFSLILESASTNQTSMYLCASTISPQGTNEQFFGPGTRLTVL.

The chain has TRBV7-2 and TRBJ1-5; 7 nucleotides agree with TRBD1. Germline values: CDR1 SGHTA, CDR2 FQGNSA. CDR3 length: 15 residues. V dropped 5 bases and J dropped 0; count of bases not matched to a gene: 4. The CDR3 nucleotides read TGTGCCAGCAGCCCCCAGGGGGGTAGCAATCAGCCCCAGCATTTT. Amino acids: CASSPQGGSNQPQHF.

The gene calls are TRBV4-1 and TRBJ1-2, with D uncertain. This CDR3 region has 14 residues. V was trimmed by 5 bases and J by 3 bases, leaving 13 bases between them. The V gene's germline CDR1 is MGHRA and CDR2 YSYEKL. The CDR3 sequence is CASSSDVLDYGYTF. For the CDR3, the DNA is TGCGCCAGCAGCTCCGACGTTCTCGACTATGGCTACACCTTC.

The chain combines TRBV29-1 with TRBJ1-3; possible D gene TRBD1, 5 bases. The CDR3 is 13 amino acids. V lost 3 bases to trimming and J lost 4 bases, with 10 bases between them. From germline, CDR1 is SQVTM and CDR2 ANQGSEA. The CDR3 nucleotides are TGCAGCGTTGAGGGACGAATGGGAAACACCATATATTTT. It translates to CSVEGRMGNTIYF.

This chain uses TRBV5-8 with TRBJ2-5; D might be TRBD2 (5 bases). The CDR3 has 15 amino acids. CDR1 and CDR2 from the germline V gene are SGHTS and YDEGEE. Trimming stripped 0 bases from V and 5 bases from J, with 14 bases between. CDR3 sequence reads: CASSLGEGSGETQYF. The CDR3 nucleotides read TGTGCCAGCAGCTTGGGGGAAGGGAGTGGGGAGACCCAGTACTTC.

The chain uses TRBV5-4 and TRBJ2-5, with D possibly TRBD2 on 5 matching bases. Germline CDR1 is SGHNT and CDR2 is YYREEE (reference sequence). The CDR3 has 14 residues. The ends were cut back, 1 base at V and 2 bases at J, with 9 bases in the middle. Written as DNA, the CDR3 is TGTGCCAGCAGCTTGCCAAGACTACAAGAGACCCAGTACTTC. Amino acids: CASSLPRLQETQYF.

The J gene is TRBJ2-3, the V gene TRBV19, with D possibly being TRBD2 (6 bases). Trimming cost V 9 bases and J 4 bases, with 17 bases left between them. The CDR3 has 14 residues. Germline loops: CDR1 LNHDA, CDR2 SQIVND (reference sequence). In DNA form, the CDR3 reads TGTGCCAGCCAGGAGGGATGGGGGGCAGATACGCAGTATTTT. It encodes CASQEGWGADTQYF.

The CDR3 loop is CASEGDYNEQFF. CDR3 coding DNA: TGTGCCAGTGAGGGGGACTACAATGAGCAGTTCTTC. The V and J genes are TRBV27 and TRBJ2-1, with D possibly matching TRBD1 (6 bases). This CDR3 region has 12 residues. Trimming took off 9 bases at V and 3 bases at J, with 9 bases between the two ends. Germline lookup yields CDR1 MNHEY and CDR2 SMNVEV (reference sequence).

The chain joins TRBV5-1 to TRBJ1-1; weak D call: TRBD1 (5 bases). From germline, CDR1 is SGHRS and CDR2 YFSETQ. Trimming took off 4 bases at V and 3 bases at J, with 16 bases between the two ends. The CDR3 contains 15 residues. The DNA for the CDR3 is TGCGCCAGCAGCGAAGAGGGACGGCGGGACACTGAAGCTTTCTTT. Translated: CASSEEGRRDTEAFF.

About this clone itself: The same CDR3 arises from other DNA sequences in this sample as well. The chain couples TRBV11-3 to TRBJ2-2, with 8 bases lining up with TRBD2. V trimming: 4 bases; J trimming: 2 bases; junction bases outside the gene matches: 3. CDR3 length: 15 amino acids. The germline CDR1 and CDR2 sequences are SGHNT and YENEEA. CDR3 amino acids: CASSSVAGNTGELFF. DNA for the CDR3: TGTGCCAGCAGCTCGGTAGCGGGAAACACCGGGGAGCTGTTTTTT.

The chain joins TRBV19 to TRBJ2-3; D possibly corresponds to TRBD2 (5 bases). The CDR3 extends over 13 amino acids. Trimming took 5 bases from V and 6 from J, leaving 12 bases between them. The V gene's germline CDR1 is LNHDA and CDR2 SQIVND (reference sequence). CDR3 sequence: CASSVRTRDTQYF. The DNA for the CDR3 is TGTGCCAGTAGTGTCCGGACTCGTGATACGCAGTATTTT. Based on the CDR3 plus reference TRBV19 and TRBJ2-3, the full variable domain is DGGITQSPKYLFRKEGQNVTLSCEQNLNHDAMYWYRQDPGQGLRLIYYSQIVNDFQKGDIAEGYSVSREKKESFPLTVTSAQKNPTAFYLCASSVRTRDTQYFGPGTRLTVL.